These 23 T cell receptor beta chains were all obtained from the same sample, sequenced in a study of beta chain features in type 1 diabetes (dated by TCRdb to the late 2010s). The library was built by means of the immunoSEQ multiplex PCR assay. The High Capacity cDNA Reverse Transcription Kit was used to reverse transcribe all of the isolated RNA, meaning that expressed TCRB transcripts were what got sequenced. TCRdb carries this immuneACCESS record with in-frame sequences only. Its versions omit some clonotypes, under half of them owing to an unresolved V gene in the studies checked, with the rest unexplained. The sample contains about 260,000 clones, around 65% of them found a single time. The leading ten clones occupy around 0.057% of the sample. Sequencing input: naive CD4+ T cells from blood. Reading the label with the study, this specimen's cell subset or site is: true naive CD4+ T cells. Receptor source: a man between 25 and 39 years old in good health.

This chain connects TRBV30 to TRBJ2-3, with 12 bases identical to TRBD2. With 0 bases clipped from V and 3 bases from J, the junction kept 13 bases outside the gene matches. CDR1 and CDR2 (germline): GTSNPN, SVGIG (reference sequence). The CDR3 covers 19 residues. CDR3 nucleotide sequence: TGTGCCTGGAGTGTCCCTCGGCTAGCGGGAGGGCCGGGGACAGATACGCAGTATTTT. Translating gives CAWSVPRLAGGPGTDTQYF.

This rearrangement joins TRBV9 to TRBJ2-1, with TRBD2 matching 7 bases. The CDR3 contains 16 residues. Germline V CDR1 and CDR2: SGDLS, YYNGEE. V was pared by 0 bases and J by 0 bases, with 3 bases of the junction left unmatched. The CDR3 reads CASSVGGGSSYNEQFF. For the CDR3, the DNA is TGTGCCAGCAGCGTAGGGGGCGGGAGCTCCTACAATGAGCAGTTCTTC. Using reference TRBV9 and TRBJ2-1 for the parts outside the CDR3, the full variable domain is DSGVTQTPKHLITATGQRVTLRCSPRSGDLSVYWYQQSLDQGLQFLIQYYNGEERAKGNILERFSAQQFPDLHSELNLSSLELGDSALYFCASSVGGGSSYNEQFFGPGTRLTVL.

The chain joins TRBV5-6 to TRBJ2-1; D is possibly TRBD1 (5 bases). V lost 4 bases and J 0 bases, leaving 23 bases between the germline ends. CDR3 length equals 19 residues. Germline V gene data show CDR1 as SGHDT and CDR2 as YYEEEE. This chain's CDR3 is CASSVATENHLSSYNEQFF. As DNA, the CDR3 is TGTGCCAGCAGCGTGGCGACAGAGAATCACTTGAGCTCCTACAATGAGCAGTTCTTC.

This rearrangement joins TRBV5-4 to TRBJ2-1, with D possibly matching TRBD1 (6 bases). V shed 3 bases and J shed 6 bases, with 13 bases lying between them. CDR3 size: 14 residues. Germline loops: CDR1 SGHNT, CDR2 YYREEE (reference sequence). CDR3 DNA sequence: TGTGCCAGCAGCTGGGGGCAGGAGACCAATGAGCAGTTCTTC. Protein sequence: CASSWGQETNEQFF.

In this sample, this clone turned up once. The chain is built from TRBV30 and TRBJ2-3, with 11 bases identical to TRBD2. Germline-derived CDR1 and CDR2 are GTSNPN and SVGIG (reference sequence). This CDR3 spans 14 amino acids. V lost 4 bases and J lost 7; bases outside the gene matches: 7. In nucleotides, the CDR3 is TGTGCCTGGACCAATAGCGGGGGGGCGAATACGCAGTATTTT. This encodes CAWTNSGGANTQYF. The full variable domain, its missing parts supplied by reference TRBV30 and TRBJ2-3, is SQTIHQWPATLVQPVGSPLSLECTVEGTSNPNLYWYRQAAGRGLQLLFYSVGIGQISSEVPQNLSASRPQDRQFILSSKKLLLSDSGFYLCAWTNSGGANTQYFGPGTRLTVL.

This clone showed up just a few times. The chain joins TRBV30 to TRBJ2-3; D remains ambiguous. Looked up from germline, CDR1 is GTSNPN and CDR2 is SVGIG (reference sequence). The CDR3 length is 12 residues. V was cut by 2 bases and J by 7 bases, with 10 bases left in between. CDR3: CAWSNRRNTQYF. In nucleotides, the CDR3 is TGTGCCTGGAGTAACCGAAGGAATACGCAGTATTTT.

The gene calls are TRBV25-1 and TRBJ1-2; no definite D call. CDR3 length: 13 amino acids. CDR1 MGHDK and CDR2 SYGVNS come from the germline V gene. Trimming left V 4 bases short and J 4 bases short, with 10 bases between. For the CDR3, the DNA is TGTGCCAGCAGTGGACTGACGGCCTATGGCTACACCTTC. Its protein product is CASSGLTAYGYTF.

The chain joins TRBV29-1 to TRBJ1-1; D is possibly TRBD1 (6 bases). Trimming left V 3 bases short and J 1 base short, with 12 bases between. There are 14 residues in the CDR3. The germline V gene encodes CDR1 SQVTM and CDR2 ANQGSEA. The CDR3 sequence: CSVDRTESNTEAFF. CDR3 coding DNA: TGCAGCGTTGATAGGACAGAATCGAACACTGAAGCTTTCTTT.

This clone was found a few times. This chain joins TRBV29-1 and TRBJ2-3, with TRBD1 matching over 10 bases. Trimming cost V 6 bases and J 3 bases; bases outside gene matches: 9. This CDR3 contains 15 residues. The germline CDR1 and CDR2 sequences are SQVTM and ANQGSEA. This CDR3 reads CSVRNRDRGTDTQYF. The CDR3 DNA reads TGCAGCGTACGAAACCGGGACAGGGGAACAGATACGCAGTATTTT.

The rearrangement links TRBV6-1 to TRBJ2-7; D not resolved. The CDR3 covers 12 residues. Between the trimmed V and J ends, which lost 8 bases and 2 bases, there was a span of 10 bases. Germline CDR1 and CDR2: MNHNS and SASEGT. The CDR3 spells CASLGKPYEQYF. The CDR3 DNA follows: TGTGCCAGCCTAGGGAAACCCTACGAGCAGTACTTC.

This clone was detected a few times. The chain employs TRBV30 and TRBJ2-5; 10 bases match TRBD2. Germline V gene lookup returns CDR1 GTSNPN and CDR2 SVGIG (reference sequence). The junction had 5 bases not matched to a gene; V was cut back by 0 bases and J by 4 bases. The CDR3 is 15 amino acids. The CDR3 reads CAWSVQRGGRETQYF. The CDR3, as DNA: TGTGCCTGGAGTGTACAGCGGGGGGGCCGAGAGACCCAGTACTTC.

V usage is TRBV2 and J usage is TRBJ2-7, with D perhaps TRBD2 (6 bases). V was clipped by 0 bases and J by 6 bases, with 9 bases between them. This CDR3 has 13 residues. Germline V gives CDR1 SNHLY, CDR2 FYNNEI. CDR3 DNA: TGTGCCAGCAGTGAAGCAGCCGGGGGCGAGCAGTACTTC. Translating it yields CASSEAAGGEQYF.

The rearrangement uses TRBV4-2 and TRBJ1-2; D gene uncertain. Trimming left V 0 bases short and J 7 bases short, with 12 bases between. The CDR3 is 14 amino acids. Germline CDR1 LGHNA, CDR2 YNFKEQ. CDR3 amino acids: CASSQEIEGSGYTF. CDR3 DNA: TGTGCCAGCAGCCAAGAAATTGAGGGTAGTGGCTACACCTTC.

The chain employs TRBV6-5 and TRBJ2-5; 7 bases line up with TRBD1. The CDR3 is made up of 12 amino acids. Germline V gives CDR1 MNHEY, CDR2 SVGAGI. V dropped 4 bases and J dropped 4; count of bases not matched to a gene: 0. CDR3 protein: CASSSGGETQYF. CDR3 DNA sequence: TGTGCCAGCAGTTCAGGGGGAGAGACCCAGTACTTC.

In regard to this clone: This same CDR3 is encoded by further DNA sequences in the sample. This rearrangement joins TRBV30 to TRBJ2-5; D remains unclear. CDR1 is GTSNPN and CDR2 is SVGIG in the germline V gene (reference sequence). V was clipped by 0 bases and J by 1 base, with 6 bases between them. The CDR3 totals 13 residues. The CDR3 loop is CAWSVVLQETQYF. The CDR3 region has the DNA TGTGCCTGGAGTGTGGTTCTCCAAGAGACCCAGTACTTC.

The genes are TRBV6-6 and TRBJ2-7; D is undetermined. V was trimmed by 6 bases and J by 3 bases, leaving 6 bases between them. This CDR3 is 11 amino acids long. Germline V gene data show CDR1 as MNHNY and CDR2 as SVGAGI (reference sequence). CDR3 sequence: CASRVYYEQYF. The CDR3 DNA reads as TGTGCCAGCAGGGTTTACTACGAGCAGTACTTC.

The rearrangement uses TRBV30 and TRBJ2-3, with no clear D. The CDR3 totals 13 residues. Trimming took off 0 bases at V and 4 bases at J, with 8 bases between the two ends. Germline loops: CDR1 GTSNPN, CDR2 SVGIG (reference sequence). The CDR3 DNA reads as TGTGCCTGGAGTGTATTAAGGTCAGATACGCAGTATTTT. Translating it yields CAWSVLRSDTQYF.

The genes are TRBV29-1 and TRBJ2-7; D gene ambiguous. V was shortened by 6 bases and J by 0 bases, with 12 bases between the two germline ends. The CDR3 is 13 residues long. Germline assignment: CDR1 SQVTM and CDR2 ANQGSEA. The CDR3 loop reads CSVTPGPSYEQYF. CDR3 coding DNA: TGCAGCGTGACCCCGGGTCCCTCCTACGAGCAGTACTTC.

This chain joins TRBV29-1 and TRBJ2-5; 10 nucleotides line up with TRBD2. The CDR3 runs to 13 residues. CDR1 is SQVTM and CDR2 is ANQGSEA in the germline V gene. Unmatched junction bases numbered 6, after V lost 7 bases and J lost 4 bases. The CDR3 protein is CSGSGRFGETQYF. As DNA, the CDR3 is TGCAGCGGTAGCGGGAGGTTTGGAGAGACCCAGTACTTC.

The chain carries TRBV15 and TRBJ2-3; either TRBD1 or TRBD2 may fit D (5 bases each). Per germline, CDR1 LNHNV and CDR2 YYDKDF (reference sequence). The CDR3 runs to 14 residues. V was trimmed by 1 base and J by 3 bases, leaving 8 bases between them. The CDR3 DNA sequence: TGTGCCACCAGCAGAGTCTGGGGGACAGATACGCAGTATTTT. Its protein product is CATSRVWGTDTQYF.

The chain carries TRBV30 and TRBJ1-2, with 7 bases matching TRBD1. Losses at the gene ends were 8 bases for V and 5 bases for J; bases not matched to a gene: 5. The CDR3 covers 11 residues. CDR1 and CDR2 (germline): GTSNPN, SVGIG (reference sequence). The CDR3 DNA reads TGTGCCCGGACACAGGGGTATGGCTACACCTTC. It specifies CARTQGYGYTF.

This chain uses TRBV7-9 with TRBJ2-4; 9 bases align to TRBD1. Germline V CDR1 and CDR2: SEHNR, FQNEAQ (reference sequence). V shed 3 bases and J 6 bases; nucleotides not matched to a gene: 9. This CDR3 comprises 16 residues. The CDR3: CASSFGGTGPRNIQYF. Here the CDR3 DNA reads TGTGCCAGCAGCTTCGGAGGGACAGGGCCCAGAAACATTCAGTACTTC.

This clone was counted a few times. The sample contains more than one DNA sequence encoding this CDR3. The chain combines TRBV15 with TRBJ2-1; D remains ambiguous. Trimming took 0 bases from V and 7 from J, leaving 1 base between them. Germline CDR1 LNHNV, CDR2 YYDKDF (reference sequence). This CDR3 contains 11 residues. CDR3 loop: CATSRDNEQFF. CDR3 DNA sequence: TGTGCCACCAGCAGAGATAATGAGCAGTTCTTC. Full variable domain (missing parts from reference TRBV15 and TRBJ2-1): DAMVIQNPRYQVTQFGKPVTLSCSQTLNHNVMYWYQQKSSQAPKLLFHYYDKDFNNEADTPDNFQSRRPNTSFCFLDIRSPGLGDTAMYLCATSRDNEQFFGPGTRLTVL.